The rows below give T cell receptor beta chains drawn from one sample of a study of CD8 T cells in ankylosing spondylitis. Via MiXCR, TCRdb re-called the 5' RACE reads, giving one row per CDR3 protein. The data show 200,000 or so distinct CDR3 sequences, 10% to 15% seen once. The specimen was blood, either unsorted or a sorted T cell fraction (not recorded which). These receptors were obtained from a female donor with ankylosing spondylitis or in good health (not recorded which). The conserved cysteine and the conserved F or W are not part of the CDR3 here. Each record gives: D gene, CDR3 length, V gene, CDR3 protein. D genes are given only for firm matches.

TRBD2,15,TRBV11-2,ASSLDSAAGGGNTQY
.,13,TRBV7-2,ASSPTVATNEKLF
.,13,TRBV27,ASSGLGMGNEKLF
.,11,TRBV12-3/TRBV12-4,ASRAYGTYEAF
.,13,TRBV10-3,AITRGGGGEDGYT
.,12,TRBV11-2,ASSFVGRENEQF
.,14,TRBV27,ASSGGPFSYNSPLH
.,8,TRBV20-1,SALEYGYT
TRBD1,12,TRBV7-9,ASSANMGQGASY
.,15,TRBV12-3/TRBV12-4,ASNLGLGAFLGYGYT
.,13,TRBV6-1,ASRSDGNSNQPQH
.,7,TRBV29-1,SGGNEAF
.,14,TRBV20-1,CARELMALDAGELF
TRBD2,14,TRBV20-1,SARGGRGFSTDTQY
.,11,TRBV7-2,ASSARTANGYT
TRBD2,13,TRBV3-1,ASCLTSGSRNEQF
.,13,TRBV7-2,ASSPALALPYEQY
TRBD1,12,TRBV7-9,ASSLDTGADEQY
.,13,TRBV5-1,ASSYIEGGSYEQY
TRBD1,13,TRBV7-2,ASSSRQGGTDTQY
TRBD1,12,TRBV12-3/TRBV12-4,ASTLDRSSYEQY
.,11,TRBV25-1,ASSDRYGTEAF
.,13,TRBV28,ASSLFGGRNYEQY
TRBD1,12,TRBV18,ASHTGTGNYGYT
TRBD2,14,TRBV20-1,SARSLSGRPDNEQF
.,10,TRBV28,ASSFLGGELF
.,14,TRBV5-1,ASSLEAGIGDSPLH
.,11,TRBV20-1,SADGGVYYGYT
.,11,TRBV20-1,SAKDSFEYEQY
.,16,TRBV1,TSSQSKDSPLAKNIQY
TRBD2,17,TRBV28,ASSLGLAGGGTSTDTQY
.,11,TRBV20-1,SARVVMNTEAF
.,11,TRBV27,ASGQRASYGYT
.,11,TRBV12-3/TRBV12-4,ASSLQGNTEAF
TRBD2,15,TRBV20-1,SAREQLAGAPGNEQF
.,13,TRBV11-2,ASSLFGGYQETQY
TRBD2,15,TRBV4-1,ASSQLTMAGGGDTQY
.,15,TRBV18,ASSEGAPGLPNEKLF
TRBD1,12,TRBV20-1,SARAMTGRTEAF
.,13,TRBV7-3,VSSRDGLSTDTQY
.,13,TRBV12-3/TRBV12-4,ASRAPGDLGNIQY
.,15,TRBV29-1,SVDKFGAGHMNTEAF
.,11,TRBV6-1,ASCQVENTEAF
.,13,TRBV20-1,SVPQELSSYNEQF
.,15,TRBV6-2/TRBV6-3,ASSRNTGVGQTDTQY
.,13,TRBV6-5,ASSYTRETNYGYT
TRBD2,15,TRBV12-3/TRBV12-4,ASSLVWRAGVLNEQF
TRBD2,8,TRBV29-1,SAGGDEQY
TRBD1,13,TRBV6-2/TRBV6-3,ASTPPGTGVNEQF
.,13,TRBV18,ASSPHIRLGHGYT
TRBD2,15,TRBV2,ASKRTTSGLNTGELF
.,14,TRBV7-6,ASSLALGRGGETQY
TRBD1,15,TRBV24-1,ATSDPTGGTSRGELF
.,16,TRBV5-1,ASSKVSPGATGYYEQY
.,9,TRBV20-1,SASRGTEAF